This TCR beta chain emerged from a study of CD8 T cells in ankylosing spondylitis. This clonotype showed up many times. Quantitative 5'-RACE with molecular barcodes generated TCR beta libraries. MiXCR, run by TCRdb on the 5' RACE reads, gives a single entry per CDR3 protein. The sample has roughly 30,000 distinct CDR3 sequences; 14% are singletons. The CDR3 contains 15 residues. V lost 1 base and J 2 bases, leaving 13 bases between the germline ends. In germline, CDR1 is DFQATT, CDR2 SNEGSKA (reference sequence). The sequenced material came from blood. This chain links TRBV20-1 with TRBJ2-3; the D gene is possibly TRBD1 (6 bases). The sequence was collected from a male donor with ankylosing spondylitis or in good health (not recorded which). The CDR3 bases are TGCAGTGCTAGAGCCCGGGACACCTACACAGATACGCAGTATTTT. This codes for CSARARDTYTDTQYF.